This entry lists 9 T cell receptor beta chains sequenced from one sample in a study of cytotoxic CD8 clonotypes in ibrutinib-treated CLL. The method was immunoSEQ multiplex PCR; TCRdb's version includes in-frame clones alone and lacks a portion of them. The table has approximately 120,000 clones, 58% seen once. The material was PBMCs, obtained after 24 months of ibrutinib treatment. These receptors all stem from a human donor with chronic lymphocytic leukemia.

This clone was counted once. The chain links TRBV9 to TRBJ2-7; 9 bases fit TRBD2. CDR1 and CDR2 (germline): SGDLS, YYNGEE. The V gene end was trimmed by 4 bases and the J gene end by 4 bases; junction bases not matched to a gene: 9. The CDR3 runs 15 residues. The DNA for the CDR3 is TGTGCCAGCAGCCAGGCGGCGGGGGGGCCTTACGAGCAGTACTTC. Its translation is CASSQAAGGPYEQYF.

CDR3 sequence (DNA): TGTGCCAGCAGTACTAGCGGGAGCACAGATACGCAGTATTTT. Translated, it gives CASSTSGSTDTQYF. This chain connects TRBV9 to TRBJ2-3, with 9 positions matching TRBD2. Per the germline V gene, CDR1 is SGDLS and CDR2 is YYNGEE. After removal of 5 bases from V and 0 bases from J, the junction contained 1 base not matched to a gene. This CDR3 has 14 amino acids.

The chain carries TRBV30 and TRBJ1-1, with a possible D match to TRBD1 (6 bases). V was cut by 4 bases and J by 4 bases, with 13 bases left in between. The germline CDR1 and CDR2 sequences are GTSNPN and SVGIG (reference sequence). The CDR3 loop spans 13 amino acids. The CDR3 reads CAWTGAVFTEAFF. The DNA of the CDR3 is TGTGCCTGGACAGGGGCGGTGTTCACTGAAGCTTTCTTT.

This clone was detected only a few times. This chain uses TRBV18 with TRBJ1-6; D is unclear. With 2 bases removed from V and 5 bases from J, the gap between germline ends came to 7 bases. CDR1 is KGHSH and CDR2 is LQKENI in the germline V gene. CDR3 length: 14 residues. The CDR3 nucleotides read TGTGCCAGCTCACCATTCGGGAATAATTCACCCCTCCACTTT. Its translation: CASSPFGNNSPLHF.

For this clone: At one of its ends the junction is not consistent with the germline gene, which may arise from a read error. The V gene is TRBV6-5, the J gene TRBJ1-5, with D perhaps TRBD1 (5 bases). CDR3 length: 11 residues. The germline CDR1 and CDR2 sequences are MNHEY and SVGAGI. The CDR3 coding sequence is TGTGCCAGCAGTTATGGGGGACCGCTCACGTTT. Translation: CASSYGGPLTF.

The sample holds a few counts of this clone. The CDR3 is CASWGGETQYF. The CDR3 DNA reads as TGTGCCAGTTGGGGTGGAGAGACCCAGTACTTC. This chain joins TRBV2 and TRBJ2-5; D not certain. The germline gives CDR1 SNHLY, CDR2 FYNNEI. The CDR3 extends over 11 amino acids. V gave up 9 bases and J gave up 4 bases, with 9 bases separating them. Full variable domain (missing parts from reference TRBV2 and TRBJ2-5): EPEVTQTPSHQVTQMGQEVILRCVPISNHLYFYWYRQILGQKVEFLVSFYNNEISEKSEIFDDQFSVERPDGSNFTLKIRSTKLEDSAMYFCASWGGETQYFGPGTRLLVL.

This clone was seen a few times. The chain joins TRBV7-2 to TRBJ2-7; 8 bases are shared with TRBD2. The germline V gene encodes CDR1 SGHTA and CDR2 FQGNSA. The CDR3 has 14 residues. The ends lost 3 bases at V and 5 bases at J; junction bases unmatched: 6. The CDR3, as DNA: TGTGCCAGCAGCTTGCGGGGGGTGAGTCACGAGCAGTACTTC. It translates to CASSLRGVSHEQYF. The full variable domain, its missing parts supplied by reference TRBV7-2 and TRBJ2-7, is GAGVSQSPSNKVTEKGKDVELRCDPISGHTALYWYRQSLGQGLEFLIYFQGNSAPDKSGLPSDRFSAERTGGSVSTLTIQRTQQEDSAVYLCASSLRGVSHEQYFGPGTRLTVT.

The rearrangement joins TRBV2 to TRBJ2-2; 8 nucleotides align to TRBD1. After removal of 5 bases from V and 4 bases from J, the junction contained 9 bases not matched to a gene. This CDR3 contains 16 residues. Germline CDR1 is SNHLY and CDR2 is FYNNEI. The DNA of the CDR3 is TGTGCCAGCAGTTCCACAGGGGGATTAGGCACCGGGGAGCTGTTTTTT. Protein product: CASSSTGGLGTGELFF.

There are a few counts of this clone. This rearrangement joins TRBV2 to TRBJ1-2; D is ambiguous. CDR3 length: 11 residues. The V end lost 11 bases, the J end lost 0 bases, and 7 bases lay between the germline ends. CDR1 is SNHLY and CDR2 is FYNNEI in the germline V gene. CDR3 amino acids: CAVPANYGYTF. As DNA, the CDR3 is TGTGCCGTCCCAGCTAACTATGGCTACACCTTC.